One and the same sample provided the 16 T cell receptor beta chains below, sequenced in a study of beta chain features in type 1 diabetes. General study findings and limits: Within each of all four CD4+ subsets, Type 1 diabetes patients had TCRB CDR3s that were moderately but significantly shorter.

Antigens of these TCRs are unknown. Expressed TCRB transcripts were sequenced because the entire RNA isolate underwent reverse transcription. Generated by immunoSEQ multiplex PCR, the TCRdb table keeps only in-frame clones and is missing some. This sample yields 100,000 to 150,000 clones, of which roughly 10% are seen a single time; 0.7% to 0.85% belongs to the top ten. The material sequenced was central memory CD4+ T cells from blood. The receptors originated from a man aged 30 to 39 with type 1 diabetes.

The rearrangement joins TRBV27 to TRBJ2-3, with a tentative D call TRBD1 (5 bases). There are 13 residues in the CDR3. Germline V CDR1 and CDR2: MNHEY, SMNVEV (reference sequence). The germline V and J ends were trimmed by 3 bases and 4 bases, with 8 bases remaining between them. CDR3 sequence (DNA): TGTGCCAGCAGTTTCGCGACAGCAGATACGCAGTATTTT. It is translated as CASSFATADTQYF.

This clone turned up a few times. CDR3 sequence reads: CASSFLAGGIYNEQFF. CDR3 bases: TGTGCCAGCAGCTTCCTAGCGGGGGGGATCTACAATGAGCAGTTCTTC. V is TRBV5-4 and J is TRBJ2-1; TRBD2 aligns across 12 bases. After removal of 2 bases from V and 3 bases from J, the junction contained 3 bases not matched to a gene. From germline, CDR1 is SGHNT and CDR2 YYREEE (reference sequence). This CDR3 has 16 residues.

There are a few counts of this clone. V is TRBV18 and J is TRBJ2-5; 9 bases map to TRBD1. CDR1 and CDR2 from the germline V gene are KGHSH and LQKENI. The J segment lost 5 bases and the V segment lost 4 bases, leaving 8 bases of the junction unmatched. The CDR3 is 15 residues long. The CDR3 region is CASSRGQGGYETQYF. CDR3 sequence (DNA): TGTGCCAGCTCACGGGGACAGGGCGGCTACGAGACCCAGTACTTC.

This sequence joins TRBV4-2 and TRBJ1-6; D remains unclear. Germline V gene sequence: CDR1 LGHNA, CDR2 YNFKEQ. CDR3 length: 16 residues. Deletions cut 0 bases from V and 8 bases from J, with 14 bases between. CDR3 amino acids: CASSQDPDSRDSPLHF. The DNA of the CDR3 is TGTGCCAGCAGCCAAGACCCGGACTCCCGGGATTCACCCCTCCACTTT.

This clone was detected many times. The chain uses TRBV7-9 and TRBJ1-2; TRBD1 agrees at 9 bases. The CDR3 has 14 residues. Unmatched junction bases numbered 5, after V lost 5 bases and J lost 4 bases. Germline loops: CDR1 SEHNR, CDR2 FQNEAQ (reference sequence). CDR3 DNA sequence: TGTGCCAGCAGCGCCCGACAGGGGGGCTATGGCTACACCTTC. Translated, it gives CASSARQGGYGYTF.

In its sample, this clone was seen a few times. The chain is built from TRBV28 and TRBJ2-7; D is perhaps TRBD1 (5 bases). CDR3 length equals 13 residues. Per germline, CDR1 MDHEN and CDR2 SYDVKM. V was shortened by 8 bases and J by 2 bases, with 13 bases between the two germline ends. The CDR3 spells CASCGHGAYEQYF. The CDR3 nucleotides read TGTGCCAGCTGCGGACATGGAGCCTACGAGCAGTACTTC.

This clone was counted between two and nine times. The J gene is TRBJ2-7, the V gene TRBV6-1; D is unresolved. V was cut by 2 bases and J by 6 bases, with 11 bases left in between. The germline gives CDR1 MNHNS, CDR2 SASEGT. The CDR3 consists of 13 residues. CDR3 in DNA: TGTGCCAGCAGTGAAATTACCGAGCTCGAGCAGTACTTC. As protein: CASSEITELEQYF.

The chain is built from TRBV5-4 and TRBJ1-2, with 12 bases that match TRBD1. The J segment lost 7 bases and the V segment lost 4 bases, leaving 11 bases of the junction unmatched. The CDR3 is 16 residues long. Germline V CDR1 and CDR2: SGHNT, YYREEE (reference sequence). In DNA form, the CDR3 reads TGTGCCAGCAGCCTTCCGGGACAGGGGGCTGTTGGTGGCTACACCTTC. This encodes CASSLPGQGAVGGYTF.

This clone has just a few counts. The V gene is TRBV28, the J gene TRBJ1-5; 8 bases fit TRBD1. The CDR3 length is 14 residues. CDR1 MDHEN and CDR2 SYDVKM come from the germline V gene. With V trimmed by 6 bases and J by 4 bases, 5 bases remained unmatched. CDR3 loop: CASRLDRVNQPQHF. CDR3 nucleotide sequence: TGTGCCAGCAGACTGGACAGGGTAAATCAGCCCCAGCATTTT.

This chain links TRBV7-9 with TRBJ2-1; 14 bases match TRBD2. The germline V gene encodes CDR1 SEHNR and CDR2 FQNEAQ (reference sequence). V was clipped by 5 bases and J by 6 bases; unmatched bases: 0. CDR3 size: 14 residues. CDR3 sequence (DNA): TGTGCCAGCAGCGGGACTAGCGGGGGCAATGAGCAGTTCTTC. Encoded protein: CASSGTSGGNEQFF. The full variable domain, with the rest looked up from reference TRBV7-9 and TRBJ2-1, is DTGVSQNPRHKITKRGQNVTFRCDPISEHNRLYWYRQTLGQGPEFLTYFQNEAQLEKSRLLSDRFSAERPKGSFSTLEIQRTEQGDSAMYLCASSGTSGGNEQFFGPGTRLTVL.

On this clone: Other nucleotide sequences from this sample produce the same CDR3. The chain employs TRBV18 and TRBJ1-1; D gene uncertain. The CDR3 has 13 amino acids. Germline CDR1 reads KGHSH; CDR2 reads LQKENI. V was pared by 3 bases and J by 4 bases, with 9 bases between. CDR3 region: CASSPPGVTEAFF. The CDR3 DNA reads as TGTGCCAGCTCACCCCCGGGAGTCACTGAAGCTTTCTTT.

This clone was detected a few times. This chain links TRBV7-2 with TRBJ2-7, with D possibly being TRBD2 (7 bases). The CDR3 is 14 amino acids. Per the germline V gene, CDR1 is SGHTA and CDR2 is FQGNSA. Trimming stripped 3 bases from V and 3 bases from J, with 12 bases between. The CDR3 spells CASSFRGALYEQYF. The CDR3 DNA reads TGTGCCAGCAGCTTCCGGGGGGCCCTCTACGAGCAGTACTTC.

The chain combines TRBV9 with TRBJ2-3; 12 positions match TRBD2. V gave up 4 bases and J gave up 6 bases; unmatched junction bases: 6. The CDR3 contains 15 residues. CDR1 and CDR2 from the germline V gene are SGDLS and YYNGEE. The CDR3 nucleotides read TGTGCCAGCAGCCTATTGACTAGCGGGGGTGATACGCAGTATTTT. Translation: CASSLLTSGGDTQYF.

The sample holds a few counts of this clone. The chain couples TRBV12-5 to TRBJ2-7; possible D gene TRBD1, 5 bases. CDR3 length equals 13 residues. In germline, CDR1 is LGHNT, CDR2 FRNRAP. Trimming left V 8 bases short and J 3 bases short, with 14 bases between. The CDR3: CASILDQGYEQYF. Here the CDR3 DNA reads TGTGCTAGTATCCTGGACCAGGGCTACGAGCAGTACTTC.

CDR3 amino acids: CASSRERDTQYF. The DNA of the CDR3 is TGTGCCAGCAGCCGGGAGAGGGATACGCAGTATTTT. The chain is built from TRBV5-5 and TRBJ2-3, with D perhaps matching TRBD2 (6 bases). Germline CDR1 SGHKS, CDR2 YYEKEE (reference sequence). This CDR3 spans 12 amino acids. V lost 4 bases, J lost 6 bases, and 9 bases lay in between.

The rearrangement joins TRBV29-1 to TRBJ1-2; tentatively, D is TRBD1 (5 bases). Trimming took 6 bases from V and 0 from J, leaving 14 bases between them. Germline lookup yields CDR1 SQVTM and CDR2 ANQGSEA. This CDR3 is built from 14 residues. The CDR3 DNA is TGCAGCGTCAAAGCGGGACCCTCTAACTATGGCTACACCTTC. Translation gives CSVKAGPSNYGYTF.